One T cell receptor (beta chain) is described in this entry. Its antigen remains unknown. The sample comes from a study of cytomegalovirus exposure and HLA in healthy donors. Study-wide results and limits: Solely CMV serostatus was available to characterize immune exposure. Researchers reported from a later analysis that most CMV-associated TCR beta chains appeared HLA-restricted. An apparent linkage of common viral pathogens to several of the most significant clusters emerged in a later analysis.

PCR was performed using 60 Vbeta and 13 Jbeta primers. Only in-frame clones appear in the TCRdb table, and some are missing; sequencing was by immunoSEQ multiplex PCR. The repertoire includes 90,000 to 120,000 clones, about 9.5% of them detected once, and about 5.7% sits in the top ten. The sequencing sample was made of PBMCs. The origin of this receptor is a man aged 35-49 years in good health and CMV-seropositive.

CDR3 in amino acids: CASSAPFDGTANTGELFF. CDR3 nucleotides: TGTGCCAGCAGCGCCCCGTTCGACGGGACAGCGAACACCGGGGAGCTGTTTTTT. V and J are TRBV9 and TRBJ2-2, with 7 bases fitting TRBD1. Trimming took 3 bases from V and 0 from J; bases not matched to a gene: 11. The germline V gene encodes CDR1 SGDLS and CDR2 YYNGEE. The CDR3 is 18 amino acids.